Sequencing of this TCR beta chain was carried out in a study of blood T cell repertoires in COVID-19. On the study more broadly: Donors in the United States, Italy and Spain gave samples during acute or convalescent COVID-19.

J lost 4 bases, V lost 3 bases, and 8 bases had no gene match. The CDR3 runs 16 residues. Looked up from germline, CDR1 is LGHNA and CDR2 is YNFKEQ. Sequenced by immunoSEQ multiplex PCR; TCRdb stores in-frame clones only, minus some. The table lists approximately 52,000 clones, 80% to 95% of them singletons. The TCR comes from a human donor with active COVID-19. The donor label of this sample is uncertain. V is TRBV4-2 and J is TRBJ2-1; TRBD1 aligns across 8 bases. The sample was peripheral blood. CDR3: CASSQNPGQAYNEQFF. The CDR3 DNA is TGTGCCAGCAGCCAGAATCCGGGACAGGCATACAATGAGCAGTTCTTC.